The 10 T cell receptor beta chains in this list originate from one sample, sequenced in a study of OX40 agonist ivuxolimab in advanced cancers. The repertoire was sequenced with immunoSEQ multiplex PCR; TCRdb's copy has only in-frame clones and lacks some. The profile shows 45,000 to 60,000 clones, nearly 85% of them singletons. Sequencing was performed on CD4+ or CD8+ T cells sorted from blood, taken in a trial of the OX40 agonist ivuxolimab. All receptors come from an adult with an advanced solid tumor such as melanoma, head and neck, liver or kidney cancer.

The J gene is TRBJ1-1, the V gene TRBV5-1, with D uncertain. Trimming took off 6 bases at V and 1 base at J, with 13 bases between the two ends. Germline-derived CDR1 and CDR2 are SGHRS and YFSETQ. This CDR3 spans 14 amino acids. CDR3 in amino acids: CASNSAPGNTEAFF. As DNA, the CDR3 is TGCGCCAGCAATTCCGCACCAGGGAACACTGAAGCTTTCTTT. Looking up the rest from reference TRBV5-1 and TRBJ1-1 gives the full variable domain: KAGVTQTPRYLIKTRGQQVTLSCSPISGHRSVSWYQQTPGQGLQFLFEYFSETQRNKGNFPGRFSGRQFSNSRSEMNVSTLELGDSALYLCASNSAPGNTEAFFGQGTRLTVV.

V gene TRBV7-8 combines with J gene TRBJ1-1; no definite D call. V was pared by 5 bases and J by 5 bases, with 12 bases between. The germline V gene encodes CDR1 SGHVS and CDR2 FQNEAQ. This CDR3 spans 13 amino acids. The CDR3 DNA sequence: TGTGCCAGCAGCCCGTGGAGGGTAACTGAAGCTTTCTTT. Its translation: CASSPWRVTEAFF.

V gene TRBV5-6 combines with J gene TRBJ1-4, with D hard to call. CDR1 SGHDT and CDR2 YYEEEE come from the germline V gene. V lost 3 bases and J lost 4, with 10 bases in between. The CDR3 contains 14 residues. CDR3 bases: TGTGCCAGCAGCTGGGTGGGTGGTAATGAAAAACTGTTTTTT. Amino acids: CASSWVGGNEKLFF. Looking up the rest from reference TRBV5-6 and TRBJ1-4 gives the full variable domain: DAGVTQSPTHLIKTRGQQVTLRCSPKSGHDTVSWYQQALGQGPQFIFQYYEEEERQRGNFPDRFSGHQFPNYSSELNVNALLLGDSALYLCASSWVGGNEKLFFGSGTQLSVL.

This clone showed up just once. This chain joins TRBV6-5 and TRBJ1-2; tentatively, D is TRBD1 (5 bases). Germline-derived CDR1 and CDR2 are MNHEY and SVGAGI. This CDR3 comprises 13 residues. V was clipped by 5 bases and J by 5 bases, with 12 bases between them. The CDR3 sequence is CASSGGRIYGYTF. CDR3 DNA: TGTGCCAGCAGTGGGGGACGGATTTATGGCTACACCTTC.

The sample holds one count of this clone. The chain combines TRBV15 with TRBJ2-7, with D perhaps TRBD2 (7 bases). Germline V gives CDR1 LNHNV, CDR2 YYDKDF (reference sequence). CDR3 length: 15 residues. Trimming left V 0 bases short and J 5 bases short, with 14 bases between. DNA for the CDR3: TGTGCCACCAGCAGAGATGGGGGGGGCAGGGACGAGCAGTACTTC. Amino acids: CATSRDGGGRDEQYF.

The chain links TRBV2 to TRBJ2-7; 9 bases fit TRBD2. Germline CDR1 reads SNHLY; CDR2 reads FYNNEI. Losses at the gene ends were 5 bases for V and 1 base for J; bases not matched to a gene: 9. The CDR3 is 16 amino acids. The CDR3 nucleotides read TGTGCCAGCAGTCAGCGCTCTAGCGGGATTTCCTACGAGCAGTACTTC. Translated, it gives CASSQRSSGISYEQYF.

The chain links TRBV2 to TRBJ2-2, with TRBD2 matching over 9 bases. Trimming took 4 bases from V and 8 from J; bases not matched to a gene: 8. This CDR3 has 15 amino acids. CDR1 is SNHLY, CDR2 FYNNEI, per germline. The CDR3 spells CASSVRTSVGGELFF. In DNA form, the CDR3 reads TGTGCCAGCAGTGTTCGGACTAGCGTCGGAGGGGAGCTGTTTTTT.

This chain joins TRBV5-4 and TRBJ1-1; 9 bases match TRBD1. V was clipped by 3 bases and J by 1 base; unmatched bases: 4. CDR1 is SGHNT, CDR2 YYREEE, per germline (reference sequence). CDR3 length: 15 residues. The CDR3 loop is CASSSGDRANTEAFF. The DNA for the CDR3 is TGTGCCAGCAGCTCGGGGGACAGGGCGAACACTGAAGCTTTCTTT. Full variable domain (rest looked up from reference TRBV5-4 and TRBJ1-1): ETGVTQSPTHLIKTRGQQVTLRCSSQSGHNTVSWYQQALGQGPQFIFQYYREEENGRGNFPPRFSGLQFPNYSSELNVNALELDDSALYLCASSSGDRANTEAFFGQGTRLTVV.

This clone occurred once. The chain uses TRBV11-3 and TRBJ2-2, with a tentative D call TRBD1 (6 bases). CDR3 length equals 19 residues. Trimming took 5 bases from V and 6 from J, leaving 28 bases between them. Per germline, CDR1 SGHNT and CDR2 YENEEA. CDR3 nucleotide sequence: TGTGCCAGCAGCCCCATGACCCCAGGGGCTGGGATCGGGCCCGGGGAGCTGTTTTTT. It encodes CASSPMTPGAGIGPGELFF.

The chain is built from TRBV2 and TRBJ2-7; 12 bases agree with TRBD1. The CDR3 is made up of 18 amino acids. The J segment lost 2 bases and the V segment lost 7 bases, leaving 15 bases of the junction unmatched. CDR1 is SNHLY and CDR2 is FYNNEI in the germline V gene. The CDR3 bases are TGTGCCAGCATCGCGGGGACAGGGGGCTTCGGACTCACCTACGAGCAGTACTTC. The encoded protein is CASIAGTGGFGLTYEQYF.